This entry features one T cell receptor beta chain sequence. Its antigen remains unknown. With 0 bases removed from V and 4 bases from J, the gap between germline ends came to 16 bases. This CDR3 region has 16 residues. Per germline, CDR1 MGHRA and CDR2 YSYEKL. TCR beta cDNA libraries included unique molecular identifiers. TCRdb re-called the PCR reads through MiXCR, storing one row per CDR3 protein. The sample yields approximately 690,000 distinct CDR3 sequences, approximately 60% seen once. The entry originates in a study of post-analysis software for immune sequencing data. Study results and limitations: Comparison of patients with controls showed 5 or 6 TRBV segments more frequent in patients, TRBV5-6, TRBV5-1 and TRBV20-1 among them.

The V and J genes are TRBV4-1 and TRBJ2-7, with D possibly matching TRBD2 (6 bases). The specimen sequenced was blood. The receptor's source is a girl aged 2 to 10 with multiple sclerosis. The CDR3 coding sequence is TGCGCCAGCAGCCAAGAACTGACTAGAATTTGGTACGAGCAGTACTTC. It translates to CASSQELTRIWYEQYF.